These 12 T cell receptor beta chains came from one sample sequenced in a study of blood T cell repertoires in COVID-19. Data came from immunoSEQ multiplex PCR; TCRdb stores just in-frame clones and leaves some out. The sample holds about 27,000 clones, under 85% seen once. Sequenced material: peripheral blood. These receptors came from a woman older than 75 with acute or convalescent COVID-19.

The rearrangement joins TRBV6-1 to TRBJ1-5; TRBD1 might be the D (6 bases). Germline assignment: CDR1 MNHNS and CDR2 SASEGT. This CDR3 comprises 16 residues. Trimming pared 4 bases from V and 1 base from J, leaving 14 bases between. In nucleotides, the CDR3 is TGTGCCAGCAGTGCCACTGGGGGCGCGAGCAATCAGCCCCAGCATTTT. Its translation: CASSATGGASNQPQHF.

The rearrangement uses TRBV19 and TRBJ2-3; weak D call: TRBD2 (7 bases). With 5 bases removed from V and 1 base from J, the gap between germline ends came to 10 bases. Looked up from germline, CDR1 is LNHDA and CDR2 is SQIVND (reference sequence). The CDR3 covers 14 residues. DNA for the CDR3: TGTGCCAGTAGTGGGGGGGCGGGCACAGATACGCAGTATTTT. Translated, it gives CASSGGAGTDTQYF. Full variable domain (remainder filled in from reference TRBV19 and TRBJ2-3): DGGITQSPKYLFRKEGQNVTLSCEQNLNHDAMYWYRQDPGQGLRLIYYSQIVNDFQKGDIAEGYSVSREKKESFPLTVTSAQKNPTAFYLCASSGGAGTDTQYFGPGTRLTVL.

This sequence joins TRBV28 and TRBJ2-6; 10 nucleotides match TRBD1. J lost 3 bases, V lost 6 bases, and 5 bases had no gene match. Per the germline V gene, CDR1 is MDHEN and CDR2 is SYDVKM. This CDR3 spans 16 amino acids. CDR3 residues: CASRRQGARGANVLTF. The CDR3 DNA reads TGTGCCAGCAGAAGACAGGGGGCGCGTGGGGCCAACGTCCTGACTTTC.

V and J are TRBV24-1 and TRBJ2-5; 7 nucleotides match TRBD2. CDR1 and CDR2 (germline): KGHDR, SFDVKD. The CDR3 covers 15 residues. The V segment lost 5 bases and the J segment 1 base; nucleotides outside the gene matches: 6. Here the CDR3 reads CATSAIGTTQETQYF. In DNA, the CDR3 is TGTGCCACCAGTGCCATTGGGACTACCCAAGAGACCCAGTACTTC.

The chain couples TRBV7-2 to TRBJ1-1; no clear D gene. CDR1 is SGHTA, CDR2 FQGNSA, per germline. Trimming cost V 5 bases and J 0 bases, with 10 bases left between them. The CDR3 covers 14 residues. The CDR3 sequence: CASSPRRLNTEAFF. CDR3 nucleotides: TGTGCCAGCAGCCCCCGCAGATTGAACACTGAAGCTTTCTTT.

The gene calls are TRBV6-1 and TRBJ1-2; D remains unclear. The CDR3 is 14 amino acids. V gave up 2 bases and J gave up 7 bases, with 14 bases separating them. Germline V gene sequence: CDR1 MNHNS, CDR2 SASEGT. CDR3 amino acids: CASSERGEGSGYTF. DNA for the CDR3: TGTGCCAGCAGTGAACGGGGAGAAGGTTCTGGCTACACCTTC.

The rearrangement joins TRBV27 to TRBJ1-5; 7 nucleotides align to TRBD1. CDR1 MNHEY and CDR2 SMNVEV come from the germline V gene (reference sequence). After removal of 3 bases from V and 0 bases from J, the junction contained 8 bases not matched to a gene. The CDR3 length is 17 residues. The CDR3 DNA reads TGTGCCAGCAGTTTGAGGGGCAGGGGGGATAGCAATCAGCCCCAGCATTTT. Translation: CASSLRGRGDSNQPQHF.

The V gene is TRBV10-3, the J gene TRBJ1-2; D is perhaps TRBD1 (6 bases). The ends were cut back, 2 bases at V and 6 bases at J, with 19 bases in the middle. The CDR3 has 16 amino acids. The germline V gene has CDR1 ENHRY and CDR2 SYGVKD. CDR3 DNA sequence: TGTGCCATCAGTGAGGTTCAGGGGCCTCCTTATGATGGCTACACCTTC. It encodes CAISEVQGPPYDGYTF.

The chain links TRBV28 to TRBJ1-4; D is unresolved. The CDR3 is 11 residues long. Trimming removed 7 bases from V and 5 bases from J, with 5 bases in between. CDR1 and CDR2 (germline): MDHEN, SYDVKM. The CDR3 here is CASNGNEKLFF. CDR3 sequence (DNA): TGTGCCAGCAACGGGAATGAAAAACTGTTTTTT.

This chain joins TRBV5-6 and TRBJ2-5, with D possibly TRBD2 on 6 matching bases. The germline CDR1 and CDR2 sequences are SGHDT and YYEEEE. V lost 2 bases and J 2 bases, leaving 19 bases between the germline ends. The CDR3 covers 17 residues. The CDR3 here is CASSFFNLGSRQETQYF. The DNA for the CDR3 is TGTGCCAGCAGCTTTTTTAACCTCGGGAGCCGACAAGAGACCCAGTACTTC.

This clone is categorized as medium-sized. The chain recombines TRBV24-1 with TRBJ2-3; TRBD1 is a possible D gene (6 bases). Trimming pared 6 bases from V and 2 bases from J, leaving 8 bases between. Germline V gives CDR1 KGHDR, CDR2 SFDVKD. This CDR3 spans 13 amino acids. CDR3 bases: TGTGCCACCAGTCGACAGGTCACAGATACGCAGTATTTT. Translating it yields CATSRQVTDTQYF.

The chain joins TRBV29-1 to TRBJ2-7; 9 bases are shared with TRBD2. CDR3 size: 13 residues. CDR1 is SQVTM, CDR2 ANQGSEA, per germline. The V gene end was trimmed by 3 bases and the J gene end by 4 bases; junction bases not matched to a gene: 4. CDR3 region: CSVETGLAYEQYF. CDR3 nucleotides: TGCAGCGTTGAGACGGGACTAGCTTACGAGCAGTACTTC.